This paragraph reports one TCR beta chain. Repertoires were generated with immunoSEQ multiplex PCR, while TCRdb's copy carries only in-frame clones and drops some. In the table there are more than 60,000 clones, roughly 89% of which are singletons. The CDR3 extends over 13 amino acids. V was trimmed by 6 bases and J by 3 bases, leaving 11 bases between them. The data belong to a study of blood T cell repertoires in COVID-19. V usage is TRBV12-3 or TRBV12-4 and J usage is TRBJ1-2, with D perhaps TRBD1 (5 bases). The sample taken for sequencing was peripheral blood. The clonotype comes from a woman older than 75 with active or convalescent COVID-19. CDR3 DNA sequence: TGTGCCAGCAGCCCTTGGGGCGACTATGGCTACACCTTC. This gives the protein CASSPWGDYGYTF.